This TCR beta chain comes out of a study of control samples from healthy donors and cancer patients. The assay was immunoSEQ multiplex PCR, and TCRdb's table has in-frame clones only and misses some. The sample lists over 65,000 clones; 85% to 95% were seen once. The V end lost 2 bases, the J end lost 2 bases, and 7 bases lay between the germline ends. CDR3 length: 13 amino acids. The V gene is TRBV12-3 or TRBV12-4, the J gene TRBJ2-7; the D gene is possibly TRBD1 (5 bases). Sample: blood. The sequence derives from a woman in her 40s in good health. In DNA, the CDR3 is TGTGCCAGCAGTTTACCAGGGACCTACGAGCAGTACTTC. Amino acids: CASSLPGTYEQYF.